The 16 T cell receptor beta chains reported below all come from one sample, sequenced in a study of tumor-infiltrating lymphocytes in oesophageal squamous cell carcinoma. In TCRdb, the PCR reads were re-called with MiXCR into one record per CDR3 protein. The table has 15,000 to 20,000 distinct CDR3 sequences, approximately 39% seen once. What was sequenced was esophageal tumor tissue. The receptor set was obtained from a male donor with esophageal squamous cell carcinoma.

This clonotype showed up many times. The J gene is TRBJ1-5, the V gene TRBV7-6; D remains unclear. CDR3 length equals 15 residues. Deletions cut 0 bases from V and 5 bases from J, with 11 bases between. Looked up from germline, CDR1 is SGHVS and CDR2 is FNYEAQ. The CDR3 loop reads CASSLARRLHQPQHF. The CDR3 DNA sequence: TGTGCCAGCAGCTTAGCTAGACGGTTACATCAGCCCCAGCATTTT. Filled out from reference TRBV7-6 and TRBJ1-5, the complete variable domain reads GAGVSQSPRYKVTKRGQDVALRCDPISGHVSLYWYRQALGQGPEFLTYFNYEAQQDKSGLPNDRFSAERPEGSISTLTIQRTEQRDSAMYRCASSLARRLHQPQHFGDGTRLSIL.

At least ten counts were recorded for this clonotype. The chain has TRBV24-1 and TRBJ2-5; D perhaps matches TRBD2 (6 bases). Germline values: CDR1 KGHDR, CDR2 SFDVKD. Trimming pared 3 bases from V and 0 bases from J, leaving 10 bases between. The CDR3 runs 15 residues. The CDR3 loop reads CATSDPRDYQETQYF. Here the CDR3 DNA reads TGTGCCACCAGTGATCCCCGGGACTACCAAGAGACCCAGTACTTC.

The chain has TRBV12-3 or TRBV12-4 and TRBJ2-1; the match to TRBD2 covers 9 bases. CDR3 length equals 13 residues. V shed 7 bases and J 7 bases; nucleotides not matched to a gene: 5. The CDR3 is CASNQREANEQFF. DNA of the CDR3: TGTGCCAGCAACCAGCGGGAGGCTAATGAGCAGTTCTTC.

CDR3 loop: CASRGSGANVLTF. Written as DNA, the CDR3 is TGTGCCAGCAGGGGATCTGGGGCCAACGTCCTGACTTTC. V usage is TRBV12-3 or TRBV12-4 and J usage is TRBJ2-6, with D unclear. This CDR3 is built from 13 residues. Between the trimmed V and J ends, which lost 6 bases and 1 base, there was a span of 4 bases.

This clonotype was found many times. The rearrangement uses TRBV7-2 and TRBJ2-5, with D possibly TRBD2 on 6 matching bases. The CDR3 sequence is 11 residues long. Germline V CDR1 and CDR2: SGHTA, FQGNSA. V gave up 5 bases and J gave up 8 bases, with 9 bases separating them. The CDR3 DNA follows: TGTGCCAGCAGCCCGGGGACTACCCAGTACTTC. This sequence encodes CASSPGTTQYF.

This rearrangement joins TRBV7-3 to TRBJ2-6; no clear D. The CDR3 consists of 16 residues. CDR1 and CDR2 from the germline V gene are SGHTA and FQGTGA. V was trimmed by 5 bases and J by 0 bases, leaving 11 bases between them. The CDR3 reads CASSPSESSGANVLTF. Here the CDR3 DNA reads TGTGCCAGCAGCCCCTCGGAGAGCTCTGGGGCCAACGTCCTGACTTTC.

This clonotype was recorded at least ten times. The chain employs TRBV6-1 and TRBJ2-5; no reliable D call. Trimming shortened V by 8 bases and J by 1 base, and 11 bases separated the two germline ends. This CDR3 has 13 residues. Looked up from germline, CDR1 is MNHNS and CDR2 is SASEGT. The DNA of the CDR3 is TGTGCCAGCGCCGCCACGTTCCAAGAGACCCAGTACTTC. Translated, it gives CASAATFQETQYF.

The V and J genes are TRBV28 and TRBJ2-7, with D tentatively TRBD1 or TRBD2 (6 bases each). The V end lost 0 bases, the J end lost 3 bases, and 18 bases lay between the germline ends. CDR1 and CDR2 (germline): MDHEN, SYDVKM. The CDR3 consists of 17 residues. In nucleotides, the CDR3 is TGTGCCAGCAGTTTATGGAGCTCAGGGGCTAGCGACTACGAGCAGTACTTC. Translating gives CASSLWSSGASDYEQYF.

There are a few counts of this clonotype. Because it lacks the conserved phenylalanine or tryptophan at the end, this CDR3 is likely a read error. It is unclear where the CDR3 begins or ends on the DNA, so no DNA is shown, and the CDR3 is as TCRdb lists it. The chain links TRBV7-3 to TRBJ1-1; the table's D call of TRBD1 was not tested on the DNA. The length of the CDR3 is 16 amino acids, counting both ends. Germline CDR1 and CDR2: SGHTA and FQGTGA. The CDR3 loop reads CASSLGTEIHPSTSGQ.

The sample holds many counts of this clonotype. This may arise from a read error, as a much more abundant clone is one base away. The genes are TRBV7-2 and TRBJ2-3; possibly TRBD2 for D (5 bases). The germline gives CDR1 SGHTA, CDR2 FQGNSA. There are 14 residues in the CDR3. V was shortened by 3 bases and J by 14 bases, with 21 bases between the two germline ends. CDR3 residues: CASSLYENTGELYF. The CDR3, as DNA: TGTGCCAGCAGCTTGTATGAGAACACCGGGGAGCTGTATTTT.

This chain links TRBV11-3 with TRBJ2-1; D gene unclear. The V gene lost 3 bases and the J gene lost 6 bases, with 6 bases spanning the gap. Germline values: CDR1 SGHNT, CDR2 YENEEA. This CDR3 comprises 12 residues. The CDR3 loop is CASSLHPNEQFF. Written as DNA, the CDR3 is TGTGCCAGCAGCTTGCACCCCAATGAGCAGTTCTTC.

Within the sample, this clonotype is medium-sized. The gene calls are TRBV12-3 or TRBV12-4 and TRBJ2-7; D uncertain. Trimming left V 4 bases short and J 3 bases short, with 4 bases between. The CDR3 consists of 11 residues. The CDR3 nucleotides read TGTGCCAGCAGTTCCTACTACGAGCAGTACTTC. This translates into CASSSYYEQYF.

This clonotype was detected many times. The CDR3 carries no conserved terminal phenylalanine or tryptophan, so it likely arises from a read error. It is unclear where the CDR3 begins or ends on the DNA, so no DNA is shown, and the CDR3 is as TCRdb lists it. CDR3 in amino acids: CASSGGADNEQFFGA. This chain joins TRBV6-1 and TRBJ2-6; TRBD2 was called by the table and not checked on the DNA. Including both end residues, the CDR3 is 15 amino acids long. Germline values: CDR1 MNHNS, CDR2 SASEGT.

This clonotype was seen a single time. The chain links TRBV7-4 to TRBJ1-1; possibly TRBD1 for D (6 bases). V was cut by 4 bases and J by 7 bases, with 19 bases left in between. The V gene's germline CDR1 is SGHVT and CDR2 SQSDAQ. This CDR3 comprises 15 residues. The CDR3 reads CASSSHRDKMGEAFF. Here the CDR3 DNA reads TGTGCCAGCAGCTCACACAGGGATAAGATGGGTGAAGCTTTCTTT.

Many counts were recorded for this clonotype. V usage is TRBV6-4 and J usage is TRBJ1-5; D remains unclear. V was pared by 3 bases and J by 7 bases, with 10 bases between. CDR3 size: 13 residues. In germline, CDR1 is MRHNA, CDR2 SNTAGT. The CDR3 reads CASSEMEGQPQHF. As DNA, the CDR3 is TGTGCCAGCAGTGAGATGGAAGGACAGCCCCAGCATTTT.

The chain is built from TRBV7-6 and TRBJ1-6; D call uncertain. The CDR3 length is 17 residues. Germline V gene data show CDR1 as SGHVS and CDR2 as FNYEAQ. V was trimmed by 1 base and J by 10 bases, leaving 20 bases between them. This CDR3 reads CASSLESGRTRTSPLHF. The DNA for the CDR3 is TGTGCCAGCAGCTTAGAGTCGGGCAGGACGAGAACGTCACCCCTCCACTTT.